These 2 T cell receptor beta chains came from one sample sequenced in a study of human T cells and chemical hapten exposure. TCRdb analysed the RACE reads with MiXCR anew, one entry per CDR3 protein. The sample carries more than 60,000 distinct CDR3 sequences, about 9% recorded once. Stated time point: healthy volunteer bleed at 6 weeks. Total RNA extraction was carried out from unfractionated whole blood. Sequenced material: whole blood. The receptors come from a male donor in good health. Some clones in this sample may be carry-over from other donors' samples.

This clonotype came up many times. The rearrangement links TRBV6-5 to TRBJ1-1, with no clear D. The germline gives CDR1 MNHEY, CDR2 SVGAGI. This CDR3 contains 15 residues. Trimming cost V 5 bases and J 1 base, with 14 bases left between them. The CDR3 protein is CASSQQVTANTEAFF. CDR3 sequence (DNA): TGTGCCAGCAGTCAGCAGGTGACTGCGAACACTGAAGCTTTCTTT.

This clonotype was observed a few times. The chain is built from TRBV12-3 or TRBV12-4 and TRBJ2-7; 7 bases line up with TRBD2. The CDR3 loop spans 14 amino acids. J lost 7 bases, V lost 4 bases, and 10 bases had no gene match. In DNA form, the CDR3 reads TGTGCCAGCAGTTCGGGAGGCAGGGTAGGGGAGCAGTACTTC. Translated: CASSSGGRVGEQYF.